This T cell receptor (beta chain) was identified during a study of post-analysis software for immune sequencing data. In the case of this clonotype: Antigen: not known.

Each TCR beta cDNA library carried unique molecular identifiers. The source material, roughly 0.9 to 11 million T cells, gave rise to roughly 500,000 cDNA molecules. TCRdb fed the PCR reads into MiXCR, producing one record per CDR3 protein. Here the sample spans more than 500,000 distinct CDR3 sequences, around 36% being singletons. The CDR3 spans 14 residues. Trimming removed 2 bases from V and 0 bases from J, with 8 bases in between. Findings and limits, study-wide: Four or five TRBV segments were more frequent in patients than controls; TRBV5-6, TRBV5-1 and TRBV20-1 belonged to this group. Compared with controls, patients showed significantly lower normalized Chao1 diversity.

Input material: blood. The chain combines TRBV12-3 or TRBV12-4 with TRBJ2-7; D call uncertain. The TCR comes from a girl under 18 with multiple sclerosis. The CDR3 spells CASSLQAGSYEQYF. The CDR3 region has the DNA TGTGCCAGCAGTTTACAGGCCGGCTCCTACGAGCAGTACTTC.